This T cell receptor (beta chain) emerged from a study of control samples from healthy donors and cancer patients. Germline-derived CDR1 and CDR2 are LNHDA and SQIVND (reference sequence). The ends were cut back, 0 bases at V and 9 bases at J, with 9 bases in the middle. The length of the CDR3 is 13 residues. Clones were read by immunoSEQ multiplex PCR, and TCRdb kept only the in-frame ones, dropping some. The profile covers about 73,000 clones, with less than 95% appearing a single time and under 7.5% taken by the ten largest. The sequence came from a woman aged 40 to 50 in good health. The sequencing sample was made of blood. The rearrangement links TRBV19 to TRBJ1-3; no clear D gene. CDR3 coding DNA: TGTGCCAGTAGTATAGATGGTGAAGGCACCATATATTTT. Protein product: CASSIDGEGTIYF.